This TCR beta chain was obtained from a study of beta chain features in type 1 diabetes. Study findings and constraints: VDJ junctions sequenced from type 1 diabetes patients showed fewer insertions and more deletions. Healthy donors had naive, central memory and Treg TCRB repertoires that appeared less similar than those seen among patients. Shorter TCRB CDR3s, moderately but significantly so, marked every one of the four CD4+ subsets in Type 1 diabetes patients.

The sequenced template was cDNA made from the entire isolated RNA. Sequenced by immunoSEQ multiplex PCR; TCRdb stores in-frame clones only, minus some. The table includes over 150,000 clones, under 9.5% detected once. This clone was observed a few times. Its antigen is not known. The CDR3 spans 15 residues. J was trimmed by 3 bases and V by 4 bases; bases with no gene match: 2. Germline CDR1 and CDR2: LGHNA and YNFKEQ. The sample was central memory CD4+ T cells from blood. The genes are TRBV4-2 and TRBJ2-3; 12 nucleotides line up with TRBD2. The receptor was isolated from a man aged 18 to 30 with type 1 diabetes. CDR3 loop: CASSPTSGRTDTQYF. CDR3 coding DNA: TGTGCCAGCAGCCCGACTAGCGGGAGAACAGATACGCAGTATTTT.